This T cell receptor beta chain was observed in a study of blood T cells in healthy people across ages. Sample-barcoded 5' priming and a J-beta primer mix drove a second PCR of about 6 to 12 cycles. TCRdb re-derived calls from the 5' RACE reads in MiXCR, one entry per CDR3 protein. This sample has fewer than 650,000 distinct CDR3 sequences, with about 26% found just once. The length of the CDR3 is 16 residues. Germline V gene lookup returns CDR1 MRHNA and CDR2 SNTAGT. V dropped 5 bases and J dropped 5 bases, with 18 bases sitting between them. These data also formed part of another study, on T cells of mothers and their children.

The receptor comes from a boy aged 2 to 10 in good health. The source material was blood. J is TRBJ1-4 and V is TRBV6-4; D ambiguous. The CDR3 nucleotides are TGTGCCAGCAGTCATACGGTAACGGAGAAGAATGAAAAACTGTTTTTT. Its protein is CASSHTVTEKNEKLFF.